This T cell receptor beta chain was observed in a study of blood T cell repertoires in COVID-19. Study background: Acute and convalescent COVID-19 specimens originated in the United States, Italy and Spain.

TCRdb's copy holds only in-frame clones and misses some; the assay was immunoSEQ multiplex PCR. The sample holds about 440,000 clones; 90% are singletons and the top ten take approximately 0.65%. Resolution of symptoms, clearance, or two negative PCRs was present in recovered Cohort 3 donors. V was trimmed by 1 base and J by 5 bases, leaving 12 bases between them. Germline values: CDR1 KGHSH, CDR2 LQKENI. The CDR3 runs to 14 residues. The rearrangement uses TRBV18 and TRBJ2-7; maybe TRBD1 (6 bases). Sequencing was performed on PBMCs or T cells enriched from blood (not recorded which). The receptor was derived from a man aged 18 to 35 who had recovered from COVID-19. The CDR3 reads CASSPRRTADEQYF. As DNA, the CDR3 is TGTGCCAGCTCACCACGACGGACAGCTGACGAGCAGTACTTC.